The TCR beta chain under discussion was sequenced for a study of blood T cell repertoires in COVID-19. Study as a whole: Samples came from the United States, Italy and Spain, spanning acute and convalescent COVID-19.

Per the germline V gene, CDR1 is DFQATT and CDR2 is SNEGSKA (reference sequence). V was trimmed by 3 bases and J by 4 bases, leaving 16 bases between them. This CDR3 has 15 residues. Original processing notes: By means of reference gene primer amplification, nucleated cell counts were estimated. Profiled with immunoSEQ multiplex PCR; TCRdb holds only in-frame clones, not every one. That table furnishes V, J and clone size, whereas the DNA furnished D and trimming. The repertoire consists of fewer than 250,000 clones, with 75% to 90% occurring once and the leading ten covering approximately 1.1%. Sequencing was done on a sample of peripheral blood. The origin of this receptor is a man aged 25 to 40 with acute or convalescent COVID-19. The chain combines TRBV20-1 with TRBJ1-5; D call uncertain. CDR3 residues: CSASHVFELNQPQHF. For the CDR3, the DNA is TGCAGTGCTAGTCACGTTTTTGAGTTAAATCAGCCCCAGCATTTT.